One sample yielded the 14 T cell receptor beta chains listed below, sequenced in a study of response to subunit inactivated influenza vaccine. MiXCR, applied by TCRdb to the RT-PCR reads, yields one record per CDR3 protein. Of around 760,000 distinct CDR3 sequences listed, about 14% are singletons. This sample comprised PBMCs from blood, obtained around two weeks before vaccination. These receptors were collected from a man in his forties or fifties who received an inactivated influenza vaccine.

This clonotype was detected many times. The J gene is TRBJ2-7, the V gene TRBV28; TRBD1 aligns across 8 bases. J gave up 4 bases and V 6 bases, and 8 bases lay outside the gene matches. This CDR3 spans 14 amino acids. The germline gives CDR1 MDHEN, CDR2 SYDVKM. The CDR3, as DNA: TGTGCCAGCAGAGGGGGGACAGGCCATTACGAGCAGTACTTC. It specifies CASRGGTGHYEQYF. The full variable domain, with the rest looked up from reference TRBV28 and TRBJ2-7, is DVKVTQSSRYLVKRTGEKVFLECVQDMDHENMFWYRQDPGLGLRLIYFSYDVKMKEKGDIPEGYSVSREKKERFSLILESASTNQTSMYLCASRGGTGHYEQYFGPGTRLTVT.

This clonotype turned up a few times. V gene TRBV7-2 combines with J gene TRBJ2-7; the match to TRBD2 covers 10 bases. The CDR3 consists of 12 residues. The germline V gene encodes CDR1 SGHTA and CDR2 FQGNSA. J was trimmed by 12 bases and V by 1 base; bases with no gene match: 3. The DNA of the CDR3 is TGTGCCAGCAGCTTAGAACTAGCGGGACTGTACTTC. As protein: CASSLELAGLYF.

CDR3 sequence reads: CASSLAGGAEYTQYF. The CDR3 region has the DNA TGTGCCAGCAGCTTAGCGGGGGGGGCCGAGTATACGCAGTATTTT. The chain recombines TRBV5-6 with TRBJ2-3; TRBD2 matches 10 bases. The CDR3 has 15 residues. With 2 bases clipped from V and 7 bases from J, the junction kept 7 bases outside the gene matches. CDR1 is SGHDT, CDR2 YYEEEE, per germline.

V usage is TRBV21-1 and J usage is TRBJ2-7; the table calls TRBD1, which could not be checked here. TRBV21-1 is marked as a pseudogene. The length of the CDR3 is 13 residues. The CDR3 DNA reads as TGTGCCACCCCGGGACAGGGGTTTTGTGAGCAGTACTTC. As protein: CATPGQGFCEQYF.

The CDR3 is CASSLLQFPYEQYF. The CDR3 DNA reads as TGTGCCAGCAGCTTGCTCCAATTCCCCTACGAGCAGTACTTC. This chain uses TRBV7-2 with TRBJ2-7; no definite D call. This CDR3 has 14 amino acids. Germline CDR1 and CDR2: SGHTA and FQGNSA. The V gene lost 3 bases and the J gene lost 2 bases, with 11 bases spanning the gap.

The J gene is TRBJ2-1, the V gene TRBV11-2, with TRBD1 matching over 7 bases. The germline V gene has CDR1 SGHAT and CDR2 FQNNGV. The CDR3 has 13 residues. V lost 4 bases to trimming and J lost 8 bases; unmatched junction nucleotides: 5. CDR3: CASSYTGVDEQFF. Written as DNA, the CDR3 is TGTGCCAGCAGCTACACAGGGGTCGATGAGCAGTTCTTC.

This clonotype was observed a few times. The gene calls are TRBV5-1 and TRBJ2-1; 12 bases map to TRBD2. Trimming removed 4 bases from V and 5 bases from J; junction bases left unmatched: 10. The CDR3 consists of 17 residues. Germline CDR1 SGHRS, CDR2 YFSETQ. CDR3 sequence: CASSPGTSGYLNNEQFF. The DNA for the CDR3 is TGCGCCAGCAGCCCCGGGACTAGCGGGTACCTAAACAATGAGCAGTTCTTC. Combining the CDR3 with reference TRBV5-1 and TRBJ2-1 gives the whole variable domain KAGVTQTPRYLIKTRGQQVTLSCSPISGHRSVSWYQQTPGQGLQFLFEYFSETQRNKGNFPGRFSGRQFSNSRSEMNVSTLELGDSALYLCASSPGTSGYLNNEQFFGPGTRLTVL.

The J gene is TRBJ2-2, the V gene TRBV10-3, with D hard to call. The CDR3 covers 15 residues. V gave up 3 bases and J gave up 2 bases, with 10 bases separating them. Germline V lookup: CDR1 ENHRY, CDR2 SYGVKD. The CDR3 DNA follows: TGTGCCATCAGTGAAATAAACAGAAACACCGGGGAGCTGTTTTTT. Its protein is CAISEINRNTGELFF.

The V and J genes are TRBV12-3 or TRBV12-4 and TRBJ2-7; TRBD1 agrees at 8 bases. The CDR3 spans 14 residues. V gave up 4 bases and J gave up 3 bases; unmatched junction bases: 5. The CDR3 spells CASSSWDRFYEQYF. Written as DNA, the CDR3 is TGTGCCAGCAGTTCTTGGGACAGGTTCTACGAGCAGTACTTC.

This clonotype was seen more than once but under ten times. The chain uses TRBV20-1 and TRBJ1-5; D unclear. V lost 4 bases, J lost 4 bases, and 14 bases lay in between. The CDR3 is made up of 14 amino acids. Germline V gene lookup returns CDR1 DFQATT and CDR2 SNEGSKA (reference sequence). The CDR3 nucleotides are TGCAGTGCTACCCGGCCCCCGAGAAATCAGCCCCAGCATTTT. Its translation: CSATRPPRNQPQHF.

The chain combines TRBV6-5 with TRBJ2-3; possible D gene TRBD1, 5 bases. Trimming removed 3 bases at V and 1 base at J, with 11 bases between. There are 15 residues in the CDR3. Germline V gene sequence: CDR1 MNHEY, CDR2 SVGAGI. CDR3 amino acids: CASSYLDKRTDTQYF. The CDR3 coding sequence is TGTGCCAGCAGTTATCTGGACAAACGCACAGATACGCAGTATTTT.

This sequence joins TRBV6-5 and TRBJ1-1; unclear D gene. The V gene's germline CDR1 is MNHEY and CDR2 SVGAGI. Trimming pared 0 bases from V and 1 base from J, leaving 9 bases between. CDR3 length: 15 amino acids. CDR3 sequence reads: CASSYSPDSNTEAFF. The CDR3 DNA follows: TGTGCCAGCAGTTACTCGCCGGATTCGAACACTGAAGCTTTCTTT.

In this sample, this clonotype turned up a few times. The chain carries TRBV6-1 and TRBJ2-7, with 13 nucleotides matching TRBD2. Germline V lookup: CDR1 MNHNS, CDR2 SASEGT. The length of the CDR3 is 15 residues. V gave up 6 bases and J gave up 3 bases; unmatched junction bases: 5. The CDR3 DNA reads TGTGCCAGCAGGGGGACTAGCGGGGACCTCTACGAGCAGTACTTC. It translates to CASRGTSGDLYEQYF.

The V and J genes are TRBV20-1 and TRBJ1-1; D not certain. The germline V and J ends were trimmed by 3 bases and 2 bases, with 7 bases remaining between them. The V gene's germline CDR1 is DFQATT and CDR2 SNEGSKA (reference sequence). This CDR3 spans 12 amino acids. The CDR3 DNA follows: TGCAGTGCTAGTTTAGGTAACACTGAAGCTTTCTTT. It encodes CSASLGNTEAFF.